Listed here are 28 T cell receptor beta chains from one sample, sequenced in a study of T cells in Graves' hyperthyroidism and ophthalmopathy (dated by TCRdb to between 2017 and 2020). Preparation of the library involved multiplex PCR. The listed sequencing device is Illumina HiSeq 2000. Amplification of TCR beta CDR3 regions was carried out from RNA transcripts. The TCR CDR3 was subjected to a first round of RT-PCR using the HTBI primer set and the Qiagen OneStep RT-PCR kit. TCRdb reran the public reads through fastp at Q25 and MiXCR, keeping productive beta chains. Every entry covers one CDR3 protein and lists the most common genes and DNA from its rows. The sample data list around 56,000 distinct CDR3 sequences, and 53% of these were observed just once. The ten top clones hold approximately 3.3% of the sample. Sequences were obtained from blood. The receptors here all came from a woman in her sixties or seventies with Graves' ophthalmopathy.

This clonotype came up many times. The chain links TRBV6-1 to TRBJ1-5; TRBD1 aligns across 8 bases. Germline CDR1 reads MNHNS; CDR2 reads SASEGT. This CDR3 comprises 15 residues. J lost 1 base, V lost 5 bases, and 4 bases had no gene match. CDR3 region: CASSPTGGSNQPQHF. The CDR3 bases are TGTGCCAGCAGTCCCACAGGGGGGAGCAATCAGCCCCAGCATTTT.

This clonotype was recorded many times. This chain connects TRBV4-2 to TRBJ2-1; 8 bases align to TRBD2. This CDR3 region has 17 residues. The germline CDR1 and CDR2 sequences are LGHNA and YNFKEQ. J was trimmed by 3 bases and V by 2 bases; bases with no gene match: 9. This CDR3 is CASSQYSGGAVYNEQFF. The CDR3, as DNA: TGTGCCAGCAGCCAATACTCCGGGGGGGCCGTCTACAATGAGCAGTTCTTC.

The rearrangement uses TRBV20-1 and TRBJ1-5, with 9 bases aligning to TRBD1. With V trimmed by 3 bases and J by 7 bases, 10 bases remained unmatched. The germline V gene has CDR1 DFQATT and CDR2 SNEGSKA (reference sequence). This CDR3 spans 15 amino acids. The DNA of the CDR3 is TGCAGTGCTAGCGGCAGGGGACAGGGCGAGCAGCCCCAGCATTTT. This codes for CSASGRGQGEQPQHF.

This clonotype was counted ten times or more. DNA of the CDR3: TGTGCCAGCAGTCAGGTGGGGTCTGAAGCTTTCTTT. It is translated as CASSQVGSEAFF. This chain joins TRBV6-5 and TRBJ1-1; D is ambiguous. Germline V CDR1 and CDR2: MNHEY, SVGAGI. The V gene lost 5 bases and the J gene lost 6 bases, with 10 bases spanning the gap. This CDR3 contains 12 residues.

This clonotype was picked up one time. The gene calls are TRBV2 and TRBJ2-1; TRBD1 aligns across 7 bases. The CDR3 spans 13 residues. Germline-derived CDR1 and CDR2 are SNHLY and FYNNEI. The trim removed 0 bases at V and 9 bases at J, leaving 2 bases unmatched. DNA for the CDR3: TGTGCCAGCAGTGAAGCAGGGGACAGTGAGCAGTTCTTC. Translation gives CASSEAGDSEQFF.

This clonotype was seen ten or more times. The rearrangement joins TRBV6-5 to TRBJ1-2; possibly TRBD1 for D (6 bases). Trimming removed 6 bases from V and 4 bases from J, with 12 bases in between. The length of the CDR3 is 13 residues. The germline gives CDR1 MNHEY, CDR2 SVGAGI. In nucleotides, the CDR3 is TGTGCCAGCAGCCGGACAGATCGCTATGGCTACACCTTC. Its protein product is CASSRTDRYGYTF.

About this clonotype itself: This is likely a read error, given that the CDR3 carries no conserved phenylalanine or tryptophan at its end. The DNA is omitted, as the CDR3 cannot be located on it reliably, and the CDR3 follows TCRdb's listing. The rearrangement joins TRBV29-1 to TRBJ2-5; TRBD1 was called by the table and not checked on the DNA. The CDR3 is 15 amino acids in total, end residues counted. CDR1 and CDR2 from the germline V gene are SQVTM and ANQGSEA. The CDR3 is CSVRTGELNGYTFGS.

At least ten counts were recorded for this clonotype. The chain is built from TRBV7-2 and TRBJ2-3, with TRBD2 matching over 8 bases. The CDR3 runs 14 residues. Looked up from germline, CDR1 is SGHTA and CDR2 is FQGNSA. The V gene end was trimmed by 2 bases and the J gene end by 6 bases; junction bases not matched to a gene: 4. The CDR3 DNA sequence: TGTGCCAGCAGCTTAAGCGGGGGTCGCGATACGCAGTATTTT. It is translated as CASSLSGGRDTQYF.

The table lists this clonotype with many counts. This may stem from a read error, because a much larger clone lies one nucleotide away. This chain joins TRBV20-1 and TRBJ1-2; TRBD1 matches 10 bases. The CDR3 loop spans 16 amino acids. J lost 5 bases, V lost 1 base, and 10 bases had no gene match. The germline gives CDR1 DFQATT, CDR2 SNEGSKA (reference sequence). In DNA form, the CDR3 reads TGCAGTGCTAGAGGTCTAAGGGACAGGGGATCGTATGGCTACACCTTC. Amino acids: CSARGLRDRGSYGYTF.

Of note for this clonotype: A much larger clone differs by one base, so this may be a read error. The chain uses TRBV10-3 and TRBJ2-5; 9 nucleotides align to TRBD1. The CDR3 sequence is 15 residues long. Germline values: CDR1 ENHRY, CDR2 SYGVKD. The V gene end was trimmed by 4 bases and the J gene end by 5 bases; junction bases not matched to a gene: 8. The CDR3 loop is CAISGYTGGWETQYF. The CDR3, as DNA: TGTGCCATCAGTGGGTACACAGGGGGCTGGGAGACCCAGTACTTC.

This clonotype is medium-sized within its sample. The chain combines TRBV7-9 with TRBJ2-7; D is possibly TRBD1 or TRBD2 (6 bases each). Germline CDR1 SEHNR, CDR2 FQNEAQ (reference sequence). The CDR3 runs to 15 residues. Trimming took 0 bases from V and 4 from J, leaving 13 bases between them. The CDR3 nucleotides read TGTGCCAGCAGCTTAGCGGGGGGCGCGACTTACGAGCAGTACTTC. Protein product: CASSLAGGATYEQYF.

The chain uses TRBV19 and TRBJ1-1, with 9 bases aligning to TRBD1. V lost 4 bases to trimming and J lost 0 bases; unmatched junction nucleotides: 6. CDR1 is LNHDA and CDR2 is SQIVND in the germline V gene (reference sequence). The CDR3 contains 16 residues. CDR3 in amino acids: CASSRRGTGLNTEAFF. The CDR3, as DNA: TGTGCCAGTAGTAGGCGAGGGACAGGGCTGAACACTGAAGCTTTCTTT.

V gene TRBV5-1 combines with J gene TRBJ2-1; D is uncertain. V dropped 0 bases and J dropped 7 bases, with 11 bases sitting between them. The V gene's germline CDR1 is SGHRS and CDR2 YFSETQ. This CDR3 has 14 residues. CDR3 amino acids: CASSLGVSRNEQFF. The CDR3 DNA reads TGCGCCAGCAGCTTGGGAGTGTCACGGAATGAGCAGTTCTTC.

On this clonotype itself: No conserved phenylalanine or tryptophan ends this CDR3, so it is likely a read error. The genes are TRBV5-1 and TRBJ1-2; 9 positions agree with TRBD1. The CDR3 has 14 amino acids. Germline V CDR1 and CDR2: SGHRS, YFSETQ. V dropped 5 bases and J dropped 5; count of bases not matched to a gene: 7. DNA for the CDR3: TGCGCCAGCAGAACCGGGACAGGGCATTATGGCTACACCTCC. Amino acid sequence: CASRTGTGHYGYTS.

This clonotype was counted many times. DNA of the CDR3: TGTGCCATCAGTCCCGGCGGGGGGGAAGGCAATCAGCCCCAGCATTTT. Its protein product is CAISPGGGEGNQPQHF. V usage is TRBV10-3 and J usage is TRBJ1-5; the D gene is possibly TRBD1 (5 bases). This CDR3 has 16 residues. Germline-derived CDR1 and CDR2 are ENHRY and SYGVKD. The ends were cut back, 5 bases at V and 2 bases at J, with 16 bases in the middle.

This clonotype was observed many times. The CDR3 DNA reads as TGTGCCAGCAGCTTGTTCACTAACTATGGCTACACCTTC. Translated: CASSLFTNYGYTF. This chain joins TRBV5-6 and TRBJ1-2; D not resolved. Per the germline V gene, CDR1 is SGHDT and CDR2 is YYEEEE. The CDR3 is made up of 13 amino acids. V was shortened by 1 base and J by 0 bases, with 4 bases between the two germline ends.

Remarks on this clonotype: One junction end disagrees with the germline gene, perhaps due to a read error. The chain has TRBV7-9 and TRBJ1-1, with 11 nucleotides matching TRBD1. The germline CDR1 and CDR2 sequences are SEHNR and FQNEAQ (reference sequence). The CDR3 consists of 15 residues. CDR3 in DNA: TGTGCCAGCAACTTATCGGACAGGGGGCTCACTGAAGCTTTCTTT. Amino acids: CASNLSDRGLTEAFF.

Concerning this clonotype: Since the CDR3 does not end with the conserved phenylalanine or tryptophan, this likely comes from a read error. The chain recombines TRBV7-2 with TRBJ2-7, with 7 bases lining up with TRBD1. Germline values: CDR1 SGHTA, CDR2 FQGNSA. This CDR3 contains 16 residues. The CDR3 DNA reads TGCGCCAGCAGCCAAGAAGAAGGGGAGACAGGGCGCGAGCAGTACCCC. It codes for CASSQEEGETGREQYP.

This clonotype has a single count. Germline and junction disagree at one end, which may indicate a read error. This chain uses TRBV6-5 with TRBJ2-7; no clear D. This CDR3 is built from 14 residues. In germline, CDR1 is MNHEY, CDR2 SVGAGI. CDR3 in DNA: TGTGTCAGCAGTTACTCGACGAACTCGGACGAGCAGTACTTC. This encodes CVSSYSTNSDEQYF.

This clonotype was detected many times. This chain connects TRBV20-1 to TRBJ2-1; 8 nucleotides agree with TRBD2. Germline values: CDR1 DFQATT, CDR2 SNEGSKA (reference sequence). The CDR3 length is 13 residues. V lost 4 bases and J lost 5; bases outside the gene matches: 4. In DNA form, the CDR3 reads TGCAGTGCTACCGGGGGGGGGGACAATGAGCAGTTCTTC. Protein product: CSATGGGDNEQFF.

The rearrangement uses TRBV20-1 and TRBJ2-5; 10 nucleotides match TRBD2. Germline trimming cut 1 base from V and 4 bases from J; bases unmatched to any gene: 6. CDR3 length: 15 amino acids. Germline V gives CDR1 DFQATT, CDR2 SNEGSKA (reference sequence). The CDR3 DNA follows: TGCAGTGCTAGAGGAACTAGCGGGGAGGGAGAGACCCAGTACTTC. It yields the protein CSARGTSGEGETQYF.

V usage is TRBV10-1 and J usage is TRBJ2-7, with D unclear. The CDR3 spans 16 residues. V lost 5 bases to trimming and J lost 2 bases, with 19 bases between them. Germline values: CDR1 WNHNN, CDR2 SYGVQD (reference sequence). The CDR3 protein is CASSLNWTGATYEQYF. The CDR3 bases are TGCGCCAGCAGTCTAAATTGGACCGGAGCCACCTACGAGCAGTACTTC.

The rearrangement links TRBV10-3 to TRBJ2-3; 8 bases align to TRBD1. Looked up from germline, CDR1 is ENHRY and CDR2 is SYGVKD. The CDR3 extends over 15 amino acids. J was trimmed by 3 bases and V by 3 bases; bases with no gene match: 5. CDR3 in DNA: TGTGCCATCAGTGACCGCGGACAGGGTACAGATACGCAGTATTTT. Residues: CAISDRGQGTDTQYF.

At least ten counts were recorded for this clonotype. This sequence joins TRBV5-1 and TRBJ2-6; D is unresolved. V was clipped by 6 bases and J by 0 bases, with 13 bases between them. Germline values: CDR1 SGHRS, CDR2 YFSETQ. This CDR3 region has 16 residues. Written as DNA, the CDR3 is TGCGCCAGCACGACGGGTCTAAGCTCTGGGGCCAACGTCCTGACTTTC. Translated, it gives CASTTGLSSGANVLTF.

Regarding this clonotype: The DNA is left out, because the CDR3 cannot be placed on it with certainty; the CDR3 is given as TCRdb lists it. V and J are TRBV20-1 and TRBJ1-5. Germline V lookup: CDR1 DFQATT, CDR2 SNEGSKA (reference sequence). The CDR3 numbers 21 amino acids, ends counted. CDR3 in amino acids: CSAAAQVGTSEAVLRAGHQHF.

The V gene is TRBV10-2, the J gene TRBJ1-4; D uncertain. The CDR3 has 11 residues. Germline CDR1 and CDR2: WSHSY and SAAADI. V lost 7 bases and J lost 8, with 8 bases in between. In nucleotides, the CDR3 is TGCGCCAGCAACGCGGGGGAAAAACTGTTTTTT. This encodes CASNAGEKLFF.

Ten or more counts support this clonotype. The chain couples TRBV12-3 or TRBV12-4 to TRBJ1-2; D is unclear. V was clipped by 1 base and J by 2 bases, with 11 bases between them. The CDR3 is 15 residues long. The chain's CDR3 is CASSLGHPGNYGYTF. The CDR3 DNA sequence: TGTGCCAGCAGTTTAGGGCACCCTGGGAACTATGGCTACACCTTC.

This clonotype was recorded many times. CDR3 DNA: TGCAGCGTGGGATTCGTGAACGGGGCCTACAATGAGCAGTTCTTC. This codes for CSVGFVNGAYNEQFF. The V call is TRBV29-1, the J call TRBJ2-1; D possibly corresponds to TRBD2 (5 bases). V lost 6 bases and J 2 bases, leaving 17 bases between the germline ends. The CDR3 runs 15 residues. The germline CDR1 and CDR2 sequences are SQVTM and ANQGSEA.